This is a list of T cell receptor beta chains from one sample in a study of esophageal squamous cell carcinoma under preoperative chemotherapy. MiXCR was run by TCRdb on the PCR reads, yielding one entry per CDR3 protein. Seen here are over 13,000 distinct CDR3 sequences, 60% observed once, and the top ten hold around 53%. The specimen was taken from a patient given preoperative chemotherapy. Source of these receptors: a human donor with esophageal squamous cell carcinoma. The donor label of this sample is uncertain. Both conserved end residues are part of each CDR3. The D gene is left open where the match is weak. Clone size is shown for a subset of rows, as once, few, many or a class of expanded clone.

>.|.|TRBJ2-7|TRBV10-3
CAMGDGGGVTETQYF
TGTGCCATGGGTGACGGGGGTGGGGTCACAGAGACGCAGTACTTC
>.|.|TRBJ2-4|TRBV6-1
CASSGKGGGAKDMQYF
TGTGCGAGCAGTGGCAAGGGGGGGGGAGCCAAAGACATGCAGTACTTC
>.|TRBD2|TRBJ2-5|TRBV6-1
CASREGGEGATETQYF
TGTGCCAGCAGGGAAGGTGGGGAGGGAGCCACAGAGACCCAGTACTTC
>.|.|TRBJ2-3|TRBV6-1
CASSDGGLGAKNTQYF
TGTGCCAGCAGTGACGGGGGGCTGGGAGCCAAAAACACGCAGTATTTT
>.|.|TRBJ2-4|TRBV10-3
CAIGSGADGTDMQYF
TGTGCCATCGGTTCGGGGGCGGATGGCACAGATATGCAGTACTTC
>.|.|TRBJ2-3|TRBV6-1
CASSDGGLGATNTQYF
TGTGCCAGCAGTGACGGTGGGCTGGGAGCCACAAACACGCAGTACTTT
>.|.|TRBJ2-2|TRBV6-1
CASSEALASTGELFF
TGTGCCAGCAGTGAAGCTCTAGCTAGCACCGGGGAGCTGTTTTTT
>.|.|TRBJ1-5|TRBV6-5
CASSYSGTSNQPQHF
TGTGCCAGCAGTTACTCAGGGACGAGCAATCAGCCCCAGCATTTT
>.|.|TRBJ2-3|TRBV12-3/TRBV12-4
CAGRGGLPEDTQYF
TGTGCGGGGAGGGGGGGTCTACCCGAAGATACGCAGTATTTT
>once|TRBD2|TRBJ2-1|TRBV27
CASNPLTSGRARNEQFF
TGTGCCAGCAACCCTTTGACTAGCGGGAGGGCCCGGAATGAGCAGTTCTTC
>few|TRBD2|TRBJ2-3|TRBV6-4
CASSLTAGASDTQYF
TGTGCCAGCAGTCTTACAGCGGGAGCGTCGGATACGCAGTATTTT
>.|.|TRBJ2-1|TRBV10-3
CATRTVSKNAQFF
TGTGCCACCAGGACTGTGAGCAAGAATGCGCAGTTCTTT
>.|TRBD1|TRBJ2-2|TRBV6-1
CASSWGGQGKGELFF
TGTGCCAGCAGCTGGGGCGGACAGGGGAAAGGGGAGCTGTTTTTT
>.|.|TRBJ2-3|TRBV6-4
CASRAGDQETQYF
TGTGCCAGCAGGGCAGGGGACCAAGAGACCCAGTATTTT
>.|.|TRBJ2-3|TRBV6-5
CASSYSVLEGTDTQYF
TGTGCCAGCAGTTATTCCGTGCTGGAGGGCACAGATACGCAGTATTTT
>.|TRBD2|TRBJ2-5|TRBV6-1
CASSGGLAVETQYF
TGTGCGAGCAGTGGGGGACTAGCCGTCGAGACGCAGTATTTC
>.|.|TRBJ2-1|TRBV12-3/TRBV12-4
CASSTPQGGCYNEQFF
TGTGCCAGCAGTACACCGCAGGGGGGCTGCTACAATGAGCAGTTTTTC
>.|.|TRBJ2-2|TRBV10-3
CAISQADREGAGELFF
TGTGCCATCAGTCAGGCGGACAGGGAGGGGGCCGGGGAGCTGTTTTTT
>many|TRBD2|TRBJ2-1|TRBV12-3/TRBV12-4
CASLASGGGNNEQFF
TGTGCCTCCCTTGCTAGCGGGGGGGGGAACAATGAGCAGTTCTTC
>large|TRBD2|TRBJ2-1|TRBV6-1
CASSVRLAGDRSSYNEQFF
TGTGCCAGCAGTGTCAGACTAGCGGGGGACCGAAGCTCCTACAATGAGCAGTTCTTC
>.|.|TRBJ1-1|TRBV7-2
CASRSEGVAFF
TGTGCCAGCAGGTCCGAGGGCGTAGCTTTCTTT
>.|.|TRBJ2-3|TRBV10-3
CAIRVEAVGTDAQYF
TGTGCCATCAGGGTGGAGGCTGTGGGCACAGATGCGCAGTATTTT
>.|TRBD2|TRBJ2-3|TRBV6-1
CASSAGGGGLGKETQYF
TGTGCCAGCAGTGCGGGCGGGGGGGGGCTCGGCAAAGAGACCCAGTATTTC
>once|.|TRBJ2-3|TRBV6-1
CASTGLGAQDTQYF
TGTGCCAGCACGGGGTTGGGAGCCCAAGATACGCAGTATTTC
>.|.|TRBJ2-7|TRBV6-1
CASSDGGGRGTDTQYF
TGTGCCAGCAGTGACGGGGGCGGGAGAGGCACAGATACGCAGTACTTC
>.|TRBD2|TRBJ2-7|TRBV6-1
CASSAGGGGSGTDTQYF
TGTGCCAGCAGTGCGGGCGGGGGGGGCAGCGGCACAGATACGCAGTACTTC
>.|.|TRBJ2-7|TRBV3-1
CASSQDWTAPSYEQYF
TGTGCCAGCAGCCAAGATTGGACAGCGCCCTCCTACGAGCAGTACTTC
>.|.|TRBJ2-3|TRBV27
CASSFRGGGAKDTQYF
TGTGCCAGCAGTTTCAGGGGAGGGGGAGCCAAAGATACTCAGTATTTT
>.|TRBD2|TRBJ2-3|TRBV10-3
CGGAGRGATNTQYF
TGTGGCGGCGCGGGGCGGGGGGCCACAAATACGCAGTATTTC
>.|.|TRBJ2-1|TRBV6-1
CASGGLGGRGKETQYF
TGTGCCAGCGGGGGCCTAGGGGGGCGTGGCAAAGAGACCCAGTATTTC
>.|.|TRBJ2-1|TRBV11-2
CASSLVMDSWISDEQFF
TGTGCCAGCAGCTTAGTGATGGACTCCTGGATAAGCGATGAGCAGTTCTTC
>.|.|TRBJ2-7|TRBV6-1
CASREESSYEQYF
TGTGCCAGCAGGGAGGAGAGCTCCTACGAGCAGTACTTC
>many|TRBD2|TRBJ2-1|TRBV7-8
CASSFKRGKSNEQFF
TGTGCCAGCAGCTTTAAGCGGGGGAAATCCAATGAGCAGTTCTTC
>few|.|TRBJ2-3|TRBV6-1
CASREGVEGDTETQYF
TGTGCCAGCAGGGAGGGTGTAGAGGGTGACACAGAGACGCAGTATTTC
>many|TRBD2|TRBJ2-5|TRBV6-1
CASSAAGVETQYF
TGTGCCAGCAGTGCCGCGGGAGTAGAGACCCAGTACTTC
>once|.|TRBJ2-2|TRBV12-2
CANGAVSTGELFF
TGTGCCAACGGGGCTGTGAGCACCGGGGAGCTGTTTTTT
>.|TRBD2|TRBJ2-1|TRBV6-1
CASSEGGGSSYEQFF
TGTGCCAGCAGTGAAGGCGGGGGAAGCTCCTACGAGCAGTTCTTC
>.|TRBD2|TRBJ2-3|TRBV6-1
CAGASGGATDTQYF
TGTGCCGGCGCTAGCGGGGGGGCCACAGATACGCAGTATTTC
>.|.|TRBJ2-1|TRBV12-3/TRBV12-4
CASTPRDRNEQFF
TGTGCCAGCACTCCCCGCGACCGGAATGAGCAGTTCTTC
>.|.|TRBJ2-2|TRBV6-1
CASRLRSPRGTGELFF
TGTGCCAGCAGGCTTAGATCCCCACGTGGCACCGGGGAGCTGTTTTTT
>.|.|TRBJ2-6|TRBV6-5
CASSYLMFSGANVLTF
TGTGCCAGCAGTTACCTGATGTTCTCTGGGGCCAACGTCCTGACTTTC